The clone carrying this TCR beta chain came up once. Its antigen is as yet unknown. Samples came from healthy bone marrow donors. This PCR relied on a set of 60 Vbeta primers and 13 Jbeta primers. Sequencing was performed with immunoSEQ multiplex PCR; in TCRdb, only in-frame clones are kept and a portion is missing. The sample gives approximately 220,000 clones, roughly 82% of which show up once; 6% is in the top ten. The data originate from a study of cytomegalovirus exposure and HLA in healthy donors. Whole-study results and caveats: Earlier results showed most TCR beta V segments being productive about 90% or about 30% of the time. As a later analysis showed, a missense DCLRE1C variant was linked to trimming of TCR beta V- and J-genes. Excluded were some V segments that proved indistinguishable, including TRBV6-2 and TRBV6-3.

This CDR3 spans 17 amino acids. The germline CDR1 and CDR2 sequences are MNHEY and SMNVEV (reference sequence). V trimming: 8 bases; J trimming: 6 bases; junction bases outside the gene matches: 12. The TCR was taken from a man in his forties in good health and CMV-seropositive. The chain carries TRBV27 and TRBJ2-1, with TRBD2 identical over 14 bases. The sample taken for sequencing was PBMCs. The CDR3 here is CASSGLAGVTPLNEQFF. The DNA of the CDR3 is TGTGCCAGCTCGGGACTAGCGGGAGTTACCCCTCTCAATGAGCAGTTCTTC.